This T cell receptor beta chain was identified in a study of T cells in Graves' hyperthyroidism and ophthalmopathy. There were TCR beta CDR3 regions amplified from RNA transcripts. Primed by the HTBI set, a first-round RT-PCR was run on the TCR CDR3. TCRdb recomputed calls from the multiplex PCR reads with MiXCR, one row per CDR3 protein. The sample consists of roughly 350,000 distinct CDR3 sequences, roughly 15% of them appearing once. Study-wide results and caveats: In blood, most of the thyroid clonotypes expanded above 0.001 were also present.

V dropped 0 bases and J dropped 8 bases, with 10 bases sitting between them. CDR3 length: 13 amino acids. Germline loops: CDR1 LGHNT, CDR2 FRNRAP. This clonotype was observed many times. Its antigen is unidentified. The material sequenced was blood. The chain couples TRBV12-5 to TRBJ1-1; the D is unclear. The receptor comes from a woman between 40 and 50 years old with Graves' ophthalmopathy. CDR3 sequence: CASGLVPPGEAFF. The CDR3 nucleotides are TGTGCTAGTGGTTTGGTACCGCCGGGAGAAGCTTTCTTT.